This T cell receptor (beta chain) is from a study of cytomegalovirus exposure and HLA in healthy donors. General observations from the study: Researchers reported in a later analysis that a missense DCLRE1C variant was tied to TCR beta V- and J-gene trimming. In a later analysis, at a false discovery rate of 0.05, 15,000 to 20,000 TCR beta sequences were associated with HLA alleles. Cytomegalovirus status, reportedly, was diagnosed with high specificity and sensitivity by the classifier. It has been reported that TCR beta sequences accurately predicted the HLA-A and HLA-B alleles of most subjects.

Vbeta (60) and Jbeta (13) primers were used in the PCR. This table comes from immunoSEQ multiplex PCR, and its TCRdb copy is limited to in-frame clones, with some not included. The sample lists 200,000 or so clones, approximately 78% occurring once. The length of the CDR3 is 15 residues. CDR1 is SGHDT, CDR2 YYEEEE, per germline. The table lists this clone with a count of one. Its antigen is as yet unknown. One end of the junction fails to match germline, which may point to a read error. Sequencing was done on a sample of PBMCs. The receptor's source is a male donor in good health and CMV-seronegative. The gene calls are TRBV5-6 and TRBJ2-7; 7 positions agree with TRBD1. In nucleotides, the CDR3 is TGTGCCAGCAGCTTGGTGGGACAGCCAGCCTACGAGCAGTGCTTC. It translates to CASSLVGQPAYEQCF. Based on the CDR3 plus reference TRBV5-6 and TRBJ2-7, the full variable domain is DAGVTQSPTHLIKTRGQQVTLRCSPKSGHDTVSWYQQALGQGPQFIFQYYEEEERQRGNFPDRFSGHQFPNYSSELNVNALLLGDSALYLCASSLVGQPAYEQCFGPGTRLTVT.